The rows below give T cell receptor beta chains drawn from one sample of a study of cytomegalovirus exposure and HLA in healthy donors. TCRdb keeps only in-frame clones here, not all; method: immunoSEQ multiplex PCR. The sample comprises approximately 110,000 clones, 79% of which are singletons, and around 3% rests with the top ten. Sequencing was performed on PBMCs. The receptors shown here come from a young woman in good health and CMV-seropositive. Both conserved end residues are trimmed from each CDR3. Each record gives: J gene, D gene, clone size, V gene, CDR3 protein. A D gene is named only where the DNA matches it firmly. Where a row states a size, it is once, few, many or the class of an expanded clone; other rows omit it.

TRBJ1-1,.,.,TRBV7-6,ASSPRLDREAF
TRBJ2-5,.,.,TRBV27,ASSSRPVREQETQY
TRBJ2-7,TRBD1,.,TRBV19,ASSTGGEQY
TRBJ2-2,TRBD1,.,TRBV7-9,ALTGQGAGELF
TRBJ2-3,TRBD2,.,TRBV13,ASSRAGTSDITDTQY
TRBJ2-5,.,.,TRBV5-4,ASSPADRGETQY
TRBJ1-1,TRBD1,.,TRBV11-2,ASSRVQGELKAF
TRBJ2-5,TRBD2,.,TRBV7-9,ASSRGTREGTQY
TRBJ2-5,TRBD2,once,TRBV10-3,AISESSGSETQY
TRBJ1-5,.,.,TRBV30,AWSALGGAQPQH
TRBJ2-5,TRBD2,few,TRBV27,ASSSLAGEETQY
TRBJ1-5,TRBD1,.,TRBV19,ASSNRLGTGKDQPQH
TRBJ1-2,.,.,TRBV6-1,ASSERYRGDYGYT
TRBJ2-1,TRBD1,.,TRBV29-1,SVRPGQGGYNEQF
TRBJ1-6,.,few,TRBV5-5,ASSLGPGNSPLH
TRBJ2-1,.,.,TRBV11-2,ASSLAGNEQF
TRBJ1-5,TRBD1,.,TRBV2,ARGTTGDNQPQH
TRBJ2-3,.,.,TRBV28,ASNPGSGDYTQY
TRBJ2-5,.,.,TRBV19,ASSMGPVTGSETQY
TRBJ2-2,.,once,TRBV5-1,ASSRGGELF
TRBJ2-7,.,.,TRBV10-1,ASSEAAAGYEQY
TRBJ1-1,.,.,TRBV5-1,ASSQEGFGNTEAF
TRBJ2-1,TRBD2,.,TRBV28,ASIGLAGERYNEQF
TRBJ1-2,.,.,TRBV5-1,ASSLARPTNRYTAANYGYT
TRBJ2-4,.,.,TRBV5-1,ASSLEVAPRSGIQY
TRBJ1-1,TRBD1,.,TRBV7-8,ATSWTHPGQVNTEAF
TRBJ2-3,TRBD2,few,TRBV5-1,ASRPGRWEGTDTQY
TRBJ2-7,.,once,TRBV14,ASSQEWPAPYEQY